The 6 T cell receptor beta chains reported below all come from one sample, sequenced in a study of PD-1 blockade in classical Hodgkin lymphoma. The table came from immunoSEQ multiplex PCR; TCRdb's copy has only in-frame clones and leaves some out. The profile covers about 44,000 clones, with roughly 70% appearing a single time and 3.1% taken by the ten largest. Time point reported: cycle 4 day 1 (C4D1), after about 6 weeks of nivolumab. Each of the patients experienced relapse following autologous stem cell transplantation, and their brentuximab vedotin exposure differed. Sequenced material: peripheral blood mononuclear cells (PBMCs), taken before the fourth cycle of nivolumab. The receptors were gathered from a human donor with classical Hodgkin lymphoma.

The chain is built from TRBV6-1 and TRBJ2-7; no definite D call. The CDR3 length is 12 residues. Germline values: CDR1 MNHNS, CDR2 SASEGT. V was pared by 4 bases and J by 1 base, with 5 bases between. The DNA for the CDR3 is TGTGCCAGCAGTGCTACTTCCTACGAGCAGTACTTC. Protein product: CASSATSYEQYF.

This clone was recorded many times. The chain recombines TRBV28 with TRBJ1-1, with TRBD1 as a possible D gene (5 bases). The CDR3 extends over 14 amino acids. Germline lookup yields CDR1 MDHEN and CDR2 SYDVKM. V lost 3 bases, J lost 4 bases, and 12 bases lay in between. In DNA, the CDR3 is TGTGCCAGCAGTTTCGACCAGGGACCCACTGAAGCTTTCTTT. It specifies CASSFDQGPTEAFF.

The CDR3 loop is CASRDDISEAFF. The CDR3 bases are TGTGCCAGCAGGGACGACATATCTGAAGCTTTCTTT. The chain couples TRBV2 to TRBJ1-1; D call uncertain. The CDR3 runs to 12 residues. Germline CDR1 SNHLY, CDR2 FYNNEI. With 6 bases removed from V and 6 bases from J, the gap between germline ends came to 11 bases.

This clone came up many times. The chain has TRBV14 and TRBJ1-4; D not certain. The V end lost 5 bases, the J end lost 5 bases, and 15 bases lay between the germline ends. This CDR3 spans 15 amino acids. Germline values: CDR1 SGHDN, CDR2 FVKESK. CDR3 bases: TGTGCCAGCAGCGCGAACAGCCTTTGGAATGAAAAACTGTTTTTT. The encoded protein is CASSANSLWNEKLFF.

The chain joins TRBV28 to TRBJ1-2; unclear D gene. Deletions cut 2 bases from V and 2 bases from J, with 3 bases between. The CDR3 consists of 12 residues. Germline V gene sequence: CDR1 MDHEN, CDR2 SYDVKM. The CDR3 nucleotides are TGTGCCAGCAGTTTAACCAACTATGGCTACACCTTC. Translation gives CASSLTNYGYTF.

The genes are TRBV28 and TRBJ1-6; D not certain. The CDR3 sequence is 16 residues long. V lost 7 bases, J lost 0 bases, and 13 bases lay in between. CDR1 and CDR2 from the germline V gene are MDHEN and SYDVKM. This CDR3 reads CASTGSEGSYNSPLHF. CDR3 sequence (DNA): TGTGCCAGCACAGGATCGGAGGGCTCCTATAATTCACCCCTCCACTTT.